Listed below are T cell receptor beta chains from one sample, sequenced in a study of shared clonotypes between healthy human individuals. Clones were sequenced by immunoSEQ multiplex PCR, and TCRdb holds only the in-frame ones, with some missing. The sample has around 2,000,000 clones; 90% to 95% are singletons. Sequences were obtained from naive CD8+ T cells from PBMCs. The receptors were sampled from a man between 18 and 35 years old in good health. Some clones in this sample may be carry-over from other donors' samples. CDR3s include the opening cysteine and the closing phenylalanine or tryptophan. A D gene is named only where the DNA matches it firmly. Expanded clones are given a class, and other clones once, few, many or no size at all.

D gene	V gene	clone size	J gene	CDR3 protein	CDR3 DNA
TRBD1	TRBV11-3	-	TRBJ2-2	CASSADRGSNTGELFF	TGTGCCAGCAGCGCGGACAGGGGGTCTAACACCGGGGAGCTGTTTTTT
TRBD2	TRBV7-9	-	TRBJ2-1	CASRTGTSGTNPDNEQFF	TGTGCCAGCAGGACCGGGACTAGCGGGACCAACCCAGACAATGAGCAGTTCTTC
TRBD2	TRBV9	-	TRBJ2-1	CASSAPGLAGGGVRVNEQFF	TGTGCCAGCAGCGCCCCGGGACTAGCGGGAGGGGGGGTTAGGGTCAATGAGCAGTTCTTC
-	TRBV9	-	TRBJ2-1	CASGFAGPTYNEQFF	TGTGCCAGCGGCTTTGCCGGACCAACTTACAATGAGCAGTTCTTC
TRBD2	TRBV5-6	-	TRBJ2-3	CASSFASGRSVDTQYF	TGTGCCAGCAGTTTTGCTAGCGGGAGATCAGTAGATACGCAGTATTTT
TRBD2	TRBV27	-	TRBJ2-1	CASSLISSGGYNEQFF	TGTGCCAGCAGTTTAATCTCTAGCGGGGGTTACAATGAGCAGTTCTTC
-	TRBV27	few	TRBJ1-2	CASSLSSGSGYTF	TGTGCCAGCAGTTTAAGTTCGGGGAGTGGCTACACCTTC
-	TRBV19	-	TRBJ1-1	CASSIRGGNTEAFF	TGTGCCAGTAGTATACGGGGTGGGAACACTGAAGCTTTCTTT
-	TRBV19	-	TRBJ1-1	CASSRGDAEAFF	TGTGCCAGTAGTAGAGGGGACGCTGAAGCTTTCTTT
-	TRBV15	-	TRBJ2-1	CATSIPRGGRLSARPYNEQFF	TGTGCCACCAGCATCCCCAGAGGTGGGAGACTCTCCGCGCGACCTTACAATGAGCAGTTCTTC
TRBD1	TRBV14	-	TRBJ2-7	CASSHLPGQGYEQYF	TGTGCCAGCAGCCATCTCCCGGGACAGGGGTACGAGCAGTACTTC
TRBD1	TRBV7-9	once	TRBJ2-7	CASSFGQGRSYEQYF	TGTGCCAGCAGCTTTGGACAGGGTCGTTCCTACGAGCAGTACTTC
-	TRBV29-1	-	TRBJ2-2	CSVEAEAGELFF	TGCAGCGTTGAAGCCGAGGCCGGGGAGCTGTTTTTT
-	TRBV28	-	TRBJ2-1	CASSLNLRLHEQFF	TGTGCCAGCAGTTTAAACCTCAGGCTGCATGAGCAGTTCTTC
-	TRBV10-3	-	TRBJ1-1	CAISEGRGGHENTEAFF	TGTGCCATCAGTGAGGGGCGGGGAGGACACGAGAACACTGAAGCTTTCTTT
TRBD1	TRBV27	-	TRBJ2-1	CASSSRTGAQFF	TGTGCCAGCAGTTCAAGGACAGGGGCCCAGTTCTTC
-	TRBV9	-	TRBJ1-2	CASSVGYRTNYGYTF	TGTGCCAGCAGCGTAGGGTACAGAACTAACTATGGCTACACCTTC
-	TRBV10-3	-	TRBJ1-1	CAISEVSPGGTEAFF	TGTGCCATCAGTGAAGTTTCACCGGGGGGCACTGAAGCTTTCTTT
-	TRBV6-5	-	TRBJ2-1	CASSYTDSSNEQFF	TGTGCCAGCAGTTACACGGATTCGTCAAATGAGCAGTTCTTC
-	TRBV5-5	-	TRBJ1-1	CASSLEGGKNTEAFF	TGTGCCAGCAGCTTGGAGGGTGGCAAGAACACTGAAGCTTTCTTT
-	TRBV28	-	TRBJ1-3	CASTGGRVVGNTIYF	TGTGCCAGCACCGGGGGCAGGGTGGTTGGAAACACCATATATTTT
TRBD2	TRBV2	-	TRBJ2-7	CATGLAGGYEQYF	TGTGCCACGGGACTAGCGGGAGGATACGAGCAGTACTTC
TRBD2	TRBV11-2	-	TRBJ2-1	CASSLSAGASDEQFF	TGTGCCAGCAGCTTGTCAGCGGGAGCTTCCGATGAGCAGTTCTTC
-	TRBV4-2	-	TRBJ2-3	CASSQEIRGTDTQYF	TGTGCCAGCAGCCAAGAAATCAGGGGAACAGATACGCAGTATTTT
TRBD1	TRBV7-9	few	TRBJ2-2	CASSSTGDTGELFF	TGTGCCAGCAGCTCGACAGGGGACACCGGGGAGCTGTTTTTT
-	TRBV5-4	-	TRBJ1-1	CAASFWDTEAFF	TGTGCCGCCTCGTTTTGGGACACTGAAGCTTTCTTT
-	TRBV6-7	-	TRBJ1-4	CASTTIEGPNEKLFF	TGTGCCAGCACCACCATTGAGGGGCCCAATGAAAAACTGTTTTTT
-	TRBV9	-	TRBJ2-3	CASSVGTDTQYF	TGTGCCAGCAGCGTAGGTACAGATACGCAGTATTTT
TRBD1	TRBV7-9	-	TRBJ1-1	CASSLGQGVTEAFF	TGTGCCAGCAGCTTAGGACAGGGGGTCACTGAAGCTTTCTTT
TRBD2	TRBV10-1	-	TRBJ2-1	CASSKGLAGSNEQFF	TGCGCCAGCAGTAAGGGACTAGCGGGTAGTAATGAGCAGTTCTTC
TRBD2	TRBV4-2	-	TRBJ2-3	CASSQGLAPLDTQYF	TGTGCCAGCAGCCAAGGACTAGCCCCTTTGGATACGCAGTATTTT
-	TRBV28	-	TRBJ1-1	CASSLRDQGAFF	TGTGCCAGCAGTTTGAGGGACCAGGGGGCTTTCTTT
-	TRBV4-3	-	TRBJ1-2	CASSQESGTHYNYGYTF	TGCGCCAGCAGCCAAGAGTCGGGCACCCATTATAACTATGGCTACACCTTC
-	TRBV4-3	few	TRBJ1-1	CASSLRENTEAFF	TGCGCCAGCAGCCTCAGGGAGAACACTGAAGCTTTCTTT
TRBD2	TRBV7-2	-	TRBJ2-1	CASSLGLAGGRFNEQFF	TGTGCCAGCAGCTTAGGACTAGCGGGAGGACGATTCAATGAGCAGTTCTTC
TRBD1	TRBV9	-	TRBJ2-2	CASSATGGANTGELFF	TGTGCCAGCAGCGCAACAGGGGGCGCAAACACCGGGGAGCTGTTTTTT
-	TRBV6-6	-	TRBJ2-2	CASSHARSGTGELFF	TGTGCCAGCAGTCATGCTAGGTCGGGCACCGGGGAGCTGTTTTTT
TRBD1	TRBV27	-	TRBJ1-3	CASSDRGPGNTIYF	TGTGCCAGCAGTGACAGGGGTCCTGGAAACACCATATATTTT
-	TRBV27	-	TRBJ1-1	CASSPPEGPNTEAFF	TGTGCCAGCAGTCCACCAGAGGGGCCGAACACTGAAGCTTTCTTT
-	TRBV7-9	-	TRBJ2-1	CASSLVDNEQFF	TGTGCCAGCAGCTTAGTGGACAATGAGCAGTTCTTC
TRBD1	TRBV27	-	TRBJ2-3	CASSLGPRDRDPPYF	TGTGCCAGCAGTTTAGGCCCCCGGGACAGGGATCCCCCGTATTTT
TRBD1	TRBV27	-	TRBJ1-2	CASSLSDRAHGYTF	TGTGCCAGCAGTTTATCCGACAGGGCGCATGGCTACACCTTC
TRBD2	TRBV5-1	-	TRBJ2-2	CASSLALKSGRGTGELFF	TGCGCCAGCAGCTTGGCTCTCAAGAGCGGGAGGGGGACCGGGGAGCTGTTTTTT
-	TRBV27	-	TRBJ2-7	CASLETYEQYF	TGTGCCAGCCTCGAAACCTACGAGCAGTACTTC
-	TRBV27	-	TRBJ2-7	CASSLGGEQYF	TGTGCCAGCAGTTTGGGGGGTGAGCAGTACTTC